This T cell receptor beta chain was captured in a study of cytomegalovirus exposure and HLA in healthy donors. PCR employed 60 Vbeta and 13 Jbeta primers. Libraries were prepared by immunoSEQ multiplex PCR; TCRdb keeps only in-frame clonotypes and omits some of them. This sample has around 150,000 clones, with around 80% found just once. Samples came from healthy bone marrow donors. The J segment lost 8 bases and the V segment lost 1 base, leaving 6 bases of the junction unmatched. Germline assignment: CDR1 SGDLS and CDR2 YYNGEE. There are 15 residues in the CDR3. Input material: PBMCs. J is TRBJ2-1 and V is TRBV9, with 10 bases aligning to TRBD1. The clonotype was recovered from a male donor in good health and CMV-seropositive. This chain's CDR3 is CASSVIGTGVYEQFF. CDR3 in DNA: TGTGCCAGCAGCGTAATTGGGACAGGGGTCTATGAGCAGTTCTTC. Looking up the rest from reference TRBV9 and TRBJ2-1 gives the full variable domain: DSGVTQTPKHLITATGQRVTLRCSPRSGDLSVYWYQQSLDQGLQFLIQYYNGEERAKGNILERFSAQQFPDLHSELNLSSLELGDSALYFCASSVIGTGVYEQFFGPGTRLTVL.